The entry that follows covers one TCR beta chain sequence. With random hexamers, reverse transcription was performed on about 0.45 to 1 ug of RNA. TCR beta CDR3 was amplified by immunoSEQ covering 54 Vbeta and 13 Jbeta. TCRdb processed the immunoSEQ multiplex PCR reads anew with MiXCR; each CDR3 protein has one entry. Of some 130,000 distinct CDR3 sequences in the sample, around nine tenths are singletons; the top ten hold around 0.24%. The data were taken from a study of CD8 T cells in Susac syndrome. The CDR3 contains 15 residues. In germline, CDR1 is MNHEY, CDR2 SMNVEV (reference sequence). Trimming at V came to 5 bases and at J to 6 bases, leaving 10 bases not matched to a gene.

The receptor was derived from a human donor with multiple sclerosis. The chain links TRBV27 to TRBJ1-1; 9 bases are shared with TRBD1. The sequenced material came from CD8+ T cells from PBMCs. CDR3 bases: TGTGCCAGCAGTCCGGGACAGGGTTTTTGGGCTGAAGCTTTCTTT. Its translation is CASSPGQGFWAEAFF.